The present T cell receptor beta chain was sequenced within a study of blood T cell repertoires in COVID-19. Background on the study: Some COVID-19 samples were acute and others convalescent; all came from the United States, Italy and Spain.

With V trimmed by 6 bases and J by 8 bases, 6 bases remained unmatched. CDR3 length: 13 amino acids. From germline, CDR1 is MNHEY and CDR2 SVGAGI. As originally analysed: Amplification of reference gene primers was used by the study to estimate nucleated cell counts. Profiling relied on immunoSEQ multiplex PCR, and the TCRdb table lists in-frame clones only, not all of them. Clone size and the V and J calls come from that table; the DNA yielded D and trimming. The sample lists about 290,000 clones, 70% to 90% occurring once. The TCR was taken from a woman aged 50 to 60 with active or convalescent COVID-19. Sequencing was carried out using peripheral blood. The gene calls are TRBV6-5 and TRBJ1-4, with 7 bases that match TRBD1. CDR3 sequence: CASRRGQREKLFF. As DNA, the CDR3 is TGTGCCAGCAGGAGGGGGCAGCGGGAAAAACTGTTTTTT.